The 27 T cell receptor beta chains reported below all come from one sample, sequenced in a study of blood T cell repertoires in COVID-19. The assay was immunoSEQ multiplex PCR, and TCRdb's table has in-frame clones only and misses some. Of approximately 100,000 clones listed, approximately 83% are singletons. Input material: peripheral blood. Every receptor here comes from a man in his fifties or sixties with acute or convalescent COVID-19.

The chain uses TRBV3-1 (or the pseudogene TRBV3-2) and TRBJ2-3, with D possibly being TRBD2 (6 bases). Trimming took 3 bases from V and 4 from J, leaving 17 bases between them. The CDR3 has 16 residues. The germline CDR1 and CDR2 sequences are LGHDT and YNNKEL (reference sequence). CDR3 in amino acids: CASSHRRASEADTQYF. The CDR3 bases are TGTGCCAGCAGCCACCGTCGGGCTAGCGAGGCAGATACGCAGTATTTT.

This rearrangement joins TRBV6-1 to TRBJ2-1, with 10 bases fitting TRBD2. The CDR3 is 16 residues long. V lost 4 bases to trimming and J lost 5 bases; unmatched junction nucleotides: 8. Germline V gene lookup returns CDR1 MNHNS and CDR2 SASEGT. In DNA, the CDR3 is TGTGCCAGCAGTGGGGCTAGCGGGGGTTTACACAATGAGCAGTTCTTC. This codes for CASSGASGGLHNEQFF.

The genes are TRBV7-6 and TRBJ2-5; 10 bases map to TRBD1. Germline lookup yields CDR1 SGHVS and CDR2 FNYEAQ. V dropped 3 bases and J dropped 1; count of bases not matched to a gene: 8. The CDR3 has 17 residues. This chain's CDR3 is CASSFPRDRGFQETQYF. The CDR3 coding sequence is TGTGCCAGCAGCTTTCCCCGGGACAGGGGTTTCCAAGAGACCCAGTACTTC. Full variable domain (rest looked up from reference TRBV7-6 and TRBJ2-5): GAGVSQSPRYKVTKRGQDVALRCDPISGHVSLYWYRQALGQGPEFLTYFNYEAQQDKSGLPNDRFSAERPEGSISTLTIQRTEQRDSAMYRCASSFPRDRGFQETQYFGPGTRLLVL.

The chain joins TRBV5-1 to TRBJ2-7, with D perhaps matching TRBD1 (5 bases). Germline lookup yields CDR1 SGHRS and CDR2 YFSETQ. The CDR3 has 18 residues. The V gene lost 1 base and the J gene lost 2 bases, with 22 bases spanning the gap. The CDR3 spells CASSLSWGSLGVTYEQYF. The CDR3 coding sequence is TGCGCCAGCAGCTTGTCGTGGGGCTCCCTAGGGGTTACCTACGAGCAGTACTTC.

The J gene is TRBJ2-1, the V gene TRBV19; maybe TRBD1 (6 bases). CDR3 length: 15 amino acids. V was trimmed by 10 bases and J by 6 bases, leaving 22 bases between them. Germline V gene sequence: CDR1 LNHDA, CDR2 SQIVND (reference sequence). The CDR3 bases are TGTGCCACGAAAAACGGGACATACTCGTCCAATGAGCAGTTCTTC. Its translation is CATKNGTYSSNEQFF.

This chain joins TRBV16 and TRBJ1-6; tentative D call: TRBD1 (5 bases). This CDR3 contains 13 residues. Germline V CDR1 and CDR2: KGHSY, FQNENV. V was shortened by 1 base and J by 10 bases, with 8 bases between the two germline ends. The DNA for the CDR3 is TGTGCCAGCAGCCAATACCGGGGGTCACCCCTCCACTTT. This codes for CASSQYRGSPLHF.

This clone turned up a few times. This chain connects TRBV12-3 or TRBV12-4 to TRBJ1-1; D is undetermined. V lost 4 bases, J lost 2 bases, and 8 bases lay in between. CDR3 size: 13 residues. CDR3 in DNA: TGTGCCAGCAGTTCACAAGAAAACACTGAAGCTTTCTTT. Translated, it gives CASSSQENTEAFF.

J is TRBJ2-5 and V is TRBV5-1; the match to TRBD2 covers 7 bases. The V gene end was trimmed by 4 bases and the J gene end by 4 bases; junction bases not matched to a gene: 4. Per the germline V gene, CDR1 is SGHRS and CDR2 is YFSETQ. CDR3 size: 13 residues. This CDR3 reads CASSPGLGETQYF. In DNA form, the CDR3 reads TGCGCCAGCAGCCCTGGACTAGGAGAGACCCAGTACTTC.

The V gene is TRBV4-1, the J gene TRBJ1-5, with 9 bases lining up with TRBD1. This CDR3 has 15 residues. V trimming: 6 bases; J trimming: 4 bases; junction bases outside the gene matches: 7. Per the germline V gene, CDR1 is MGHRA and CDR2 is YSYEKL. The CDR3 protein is CASSQGQGVNQPQHF. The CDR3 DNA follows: TGCGCCAGCAGTCAGGGACAGGGAGTAAATCAGCCCCAGCATTTT.

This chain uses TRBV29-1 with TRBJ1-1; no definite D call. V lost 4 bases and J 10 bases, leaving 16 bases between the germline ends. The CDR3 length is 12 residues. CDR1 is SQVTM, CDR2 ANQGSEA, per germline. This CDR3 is CSVGGSGALAFF. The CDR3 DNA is TGCAGCGTTGGAGGGTCAGGCGCTCTAGCTTTCTTT.

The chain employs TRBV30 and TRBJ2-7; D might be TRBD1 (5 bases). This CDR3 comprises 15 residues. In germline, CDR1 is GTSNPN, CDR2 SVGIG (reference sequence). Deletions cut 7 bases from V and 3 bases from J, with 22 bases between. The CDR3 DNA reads TGTGCCTACACGGACACCGCATCGAACAGCTACGAGCAGTACTTC. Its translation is CAYTDTASNSYEQYF.

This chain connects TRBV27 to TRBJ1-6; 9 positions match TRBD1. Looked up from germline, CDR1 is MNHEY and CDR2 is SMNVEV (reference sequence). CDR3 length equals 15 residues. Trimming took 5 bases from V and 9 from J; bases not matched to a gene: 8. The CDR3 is CASSPDRGVGSPLHF. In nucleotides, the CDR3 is TGTGCCAGCAGTCCAGACAGGGGGGTGGGTTCACCCCTCCACTTT.

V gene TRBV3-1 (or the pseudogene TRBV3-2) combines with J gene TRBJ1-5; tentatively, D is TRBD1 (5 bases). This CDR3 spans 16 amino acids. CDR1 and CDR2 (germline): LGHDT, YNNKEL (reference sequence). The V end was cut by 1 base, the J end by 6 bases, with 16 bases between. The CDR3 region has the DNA TGTGCCAGCAGCCAAGCTGCGGGGGAGTATGGTCAGCCCCAGCATTTT. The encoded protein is CASSQAAGEYGQPQHF.

In DNA form, the CDR3 reads TGCGCCAGCAGCTTGGACAGGTCTCCCACTGGGGCCAACGTCCTGACTTTC. Translating gives CASSLDRSPTGANVLTF. This rearrangement joins TRBV5-1 to TRBJ2-6; tentatively, D is TRBD1 (5 bases). This CDR3 has 17 residues. Trimming took off 0 bases at V and 2 bases at J, with 12 bases between the two ends. CDR1 is SGHRS, CDR2 YFSETQ, per germline.

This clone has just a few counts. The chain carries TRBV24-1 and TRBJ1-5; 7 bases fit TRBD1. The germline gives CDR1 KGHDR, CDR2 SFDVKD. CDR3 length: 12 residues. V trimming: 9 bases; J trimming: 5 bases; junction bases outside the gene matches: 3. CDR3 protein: CATGTADQPQHF. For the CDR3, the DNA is TGTGCCACCGGGACAGCTGATCAGCCCCAGCATTTT.

CDR3 sequence: CASSDPPAGYGYTF. DNA for the CDR3: TGTGCCAGCAGTGACCCCCCCGCGGGGTATGGCTACACCTTC. The chain has TRBV6-1 and TRBJ1-2; unclear D gene. Germline values: CDR1 MNHNS, CDR2 SASEGT. This CDR3 contains 14 residues. V dropped 3 bases and J dropped 5 bases, with 13 bases sitting between them.

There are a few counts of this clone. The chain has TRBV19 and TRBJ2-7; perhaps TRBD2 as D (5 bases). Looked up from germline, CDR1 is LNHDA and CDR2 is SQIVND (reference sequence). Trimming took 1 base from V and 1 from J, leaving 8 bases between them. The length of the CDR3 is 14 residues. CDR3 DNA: TGTGCCAGTAGTATAGGGACTTTATCCTACGAGCAGTACTTC. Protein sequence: CASSIGTLSYEQYF.

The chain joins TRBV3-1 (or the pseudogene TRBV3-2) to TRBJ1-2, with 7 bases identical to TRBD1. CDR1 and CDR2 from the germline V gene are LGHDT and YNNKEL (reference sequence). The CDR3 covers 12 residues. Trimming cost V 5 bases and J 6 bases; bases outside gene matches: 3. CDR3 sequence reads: CASSMTGNGYTF. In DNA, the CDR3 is TGTGCCAGCAGCATGACAGGGAATGGCTACACCTTC.

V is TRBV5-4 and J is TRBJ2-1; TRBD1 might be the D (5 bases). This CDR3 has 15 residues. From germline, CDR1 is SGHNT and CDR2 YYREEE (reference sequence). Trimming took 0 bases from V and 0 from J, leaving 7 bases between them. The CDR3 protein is CASSLAGNSYNEQFF. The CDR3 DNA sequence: TGTGCCAGCAGCTTGGCAGGGAACTCCTACAATGAGCAGTTCTTC. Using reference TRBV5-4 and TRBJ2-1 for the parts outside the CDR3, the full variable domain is ETGVTQSPTHLIKTRGQQVTLRCSSQSGHNTVSWYQQALGQGPQFIFQYYREEENGRGNFPPRFSGLQFPNYSSELNVNALELDDSALYLCASSLAGNSYNEQFFGPGTRLTVL.

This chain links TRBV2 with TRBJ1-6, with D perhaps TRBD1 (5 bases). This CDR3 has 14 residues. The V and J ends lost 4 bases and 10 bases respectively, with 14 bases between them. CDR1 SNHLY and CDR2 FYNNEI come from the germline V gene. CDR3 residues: CASSGEGARSPLHF. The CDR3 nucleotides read TGTGCCAGCAGTGGGGAAGGGGCTCGGTCACCCCTCCACTTT.

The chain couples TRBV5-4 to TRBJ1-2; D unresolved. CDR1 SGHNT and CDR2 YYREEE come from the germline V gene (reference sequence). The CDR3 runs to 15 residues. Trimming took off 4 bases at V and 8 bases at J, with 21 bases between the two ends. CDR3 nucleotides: TGTGCCAGCAGCGCTGACGGGTCCCCTGTTAGGGGCTACACCTTC. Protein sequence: CASSADGSPVRGYTF.

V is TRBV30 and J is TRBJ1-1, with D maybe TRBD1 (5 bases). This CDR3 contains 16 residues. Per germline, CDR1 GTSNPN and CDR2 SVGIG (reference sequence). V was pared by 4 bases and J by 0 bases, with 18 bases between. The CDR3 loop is CAWIKGRLRMNTEAFF. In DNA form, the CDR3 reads TGTGCCTGGATTAAGGGGAGGCTGAGAATGAACACTGAAGCTTTCTTT.

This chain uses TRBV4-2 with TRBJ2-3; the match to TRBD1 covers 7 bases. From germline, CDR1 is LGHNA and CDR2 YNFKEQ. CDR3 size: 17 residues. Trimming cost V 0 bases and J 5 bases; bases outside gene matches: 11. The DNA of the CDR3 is TGTGCCAGCAGCCAAGAAAGGAGACAGGGCGGAGGAGATACGCAGTATTTT. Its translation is CASSQERRQGGGDTQYF.

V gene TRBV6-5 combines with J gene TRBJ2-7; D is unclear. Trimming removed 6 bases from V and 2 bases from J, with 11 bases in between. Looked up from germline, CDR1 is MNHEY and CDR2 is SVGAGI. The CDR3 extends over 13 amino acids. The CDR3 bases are TGTGCCAGCAGGCACAGTGAAACCTACGAGCAGTACTTC. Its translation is CASRHSETYEQYF.

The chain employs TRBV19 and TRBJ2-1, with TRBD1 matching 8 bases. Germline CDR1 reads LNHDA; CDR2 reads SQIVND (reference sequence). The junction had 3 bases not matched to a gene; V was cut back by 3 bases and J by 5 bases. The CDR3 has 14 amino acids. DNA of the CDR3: TGTGCCAGTAGTATCCAGGGGGCTAACAATGAGCAGTTCTTC. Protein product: CASSIQGANNEQFF.

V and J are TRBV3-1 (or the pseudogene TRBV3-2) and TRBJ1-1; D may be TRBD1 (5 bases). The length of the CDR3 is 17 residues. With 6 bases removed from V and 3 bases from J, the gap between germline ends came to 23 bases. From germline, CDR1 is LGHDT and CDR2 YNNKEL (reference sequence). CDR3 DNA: TGTGCCAGCAGGTTCTTTATCCAGGGCGCCGAGGACACTGAAGCTTTCTTT. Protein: CASRFFIQGAEDTEAFF.

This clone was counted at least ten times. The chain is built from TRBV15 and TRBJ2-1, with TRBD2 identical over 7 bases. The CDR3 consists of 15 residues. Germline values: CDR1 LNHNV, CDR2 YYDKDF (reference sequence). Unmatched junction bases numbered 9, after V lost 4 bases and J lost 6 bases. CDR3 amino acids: CATSISSGGSNEQFF. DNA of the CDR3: TGTGCCACCAGCATAAGTTCGGGGGGTAGCAATGAGCAGTTCTTC.